This record looks at one T cell receptor beta chain sequence and its context. These data originate in a study of blood T cell repertoires in COVID-19. Study-level background: Acute and convalescent COVID-19 samples came from the United States, Italy and Spain. From T cells, B-cell-depleted T cells, or PBMCs came the material, which was cDNA or gDNA.

Authors' processing steps: Estimation of nucleated cell counts was performed using reference gene primer amplification. Generated by immunoSEQ multiplex PCR, the TCRdb table keeps only in-frame clones and is missing some. V and J calls and clone size come straight from that table; D and trimming were deduced from the DNA. Here the sample spans about 140,000 clones, almost 90% being singletons. CDR1 is LGHNA, CDR2 YNFKEQ, per germline. This CDR3 comprises 15 residues. V lost 3 bases, J lost 4 bases, and 3 bases stayed unmatched. Sequencing was performed on peripheral blood. The chain couples TRBV4-2 to TRBJ1-1, with 12 bases lining up with TRBD1. This receptor was obtained from a man between 45 and 60 years old with active or convalescent COVID-19. CDR3 coding DNA: TGTGCCAGCAGCCAGGGACAGGGGGCCACCACTGAAGCTTTCTTT. Its translation: CASSQGQGATTEAFF.